This T cell receptor beta chain was captured in a study of beta chain features in type 1 diabetes. With V trimmed by 9 bases and J by 5 bases, 7 bases remained unmatched. Germline CDR1 SNHLY, CDR2 FYNNEI. The CDR3 covers 13 residues. The isolated RNA, all of it, was reverse transcribed, so expressed TCRB transcripts were what got sequenced. This table comes from immunoSEQ multiplex PCR, and its TCRdb copy is limited to in-frame clones, with some not included. The sample lists about 450,000 clones; approximately 10% were seen once. This clone came up a few times. The authors obtained over 98% purity in all sorted populations.

The rearrangement links TRBV2 to TRBJ2-4; 7 bases fit TRBD1. The TCR originated in a woman between 18 and 29 years old in good health. The material sequenced was naive CD4+ T cells from blood. The CDR3 region is CASQDRAENIQYF. The CDR3 nucleotides are TGTGCCAGTCAAGACAGGGCGGAAAACATTCAGTACTTC.